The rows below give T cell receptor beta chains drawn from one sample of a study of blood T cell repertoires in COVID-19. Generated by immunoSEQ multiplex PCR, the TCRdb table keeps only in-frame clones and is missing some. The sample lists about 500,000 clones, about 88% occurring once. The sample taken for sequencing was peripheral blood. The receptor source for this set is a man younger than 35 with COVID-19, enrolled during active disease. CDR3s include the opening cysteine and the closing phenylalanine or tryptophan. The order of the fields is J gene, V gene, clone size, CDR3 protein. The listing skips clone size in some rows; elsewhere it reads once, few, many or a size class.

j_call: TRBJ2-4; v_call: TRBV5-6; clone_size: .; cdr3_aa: CASSGGVNIQYF
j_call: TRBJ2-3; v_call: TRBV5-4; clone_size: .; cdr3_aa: CASSSLAGGPAGTQYF
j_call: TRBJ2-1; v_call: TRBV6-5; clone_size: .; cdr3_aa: CASHGQGSYNEQFF
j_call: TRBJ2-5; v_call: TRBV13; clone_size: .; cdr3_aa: CASSASGTGKGETQYF
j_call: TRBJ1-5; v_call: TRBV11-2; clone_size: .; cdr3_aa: CASSVAAGGQPQHF
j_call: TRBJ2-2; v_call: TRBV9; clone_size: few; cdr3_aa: CASSNEPGTGVDGELFF
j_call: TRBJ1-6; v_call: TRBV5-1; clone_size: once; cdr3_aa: CASSLEDLRSNSPLHF
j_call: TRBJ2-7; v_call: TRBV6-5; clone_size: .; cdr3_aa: CASSRDRGPDEQYF
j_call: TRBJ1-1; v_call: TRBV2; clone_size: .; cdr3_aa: CASSEWQEAFF
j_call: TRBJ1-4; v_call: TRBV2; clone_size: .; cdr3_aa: CASKSTANEKLFF
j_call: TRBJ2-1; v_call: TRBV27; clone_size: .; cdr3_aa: CATTGVGRNEQFF
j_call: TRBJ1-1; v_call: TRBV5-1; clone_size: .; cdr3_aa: CASSSRTGGEYAFF
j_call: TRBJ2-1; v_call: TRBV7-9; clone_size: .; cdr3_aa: CASSAQANEQFF
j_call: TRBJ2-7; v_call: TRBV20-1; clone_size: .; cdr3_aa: CSASLGPPGEQYF
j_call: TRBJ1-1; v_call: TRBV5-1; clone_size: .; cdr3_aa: CASSSPTGGTEAFF
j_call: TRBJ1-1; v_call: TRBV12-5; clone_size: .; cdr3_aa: CASGLVGIGEGFTEAFF
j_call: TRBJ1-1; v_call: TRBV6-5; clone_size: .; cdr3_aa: CASSYSGLTMNTEAFF
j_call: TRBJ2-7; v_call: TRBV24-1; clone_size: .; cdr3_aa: CATSGVGSPYEQYF
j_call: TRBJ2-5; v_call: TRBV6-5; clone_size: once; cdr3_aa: CASSQSTAQETQYF
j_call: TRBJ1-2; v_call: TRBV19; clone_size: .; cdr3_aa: CASSLQGAANYGYTF
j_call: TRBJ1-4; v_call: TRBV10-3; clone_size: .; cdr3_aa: CAISESAINEKLFF
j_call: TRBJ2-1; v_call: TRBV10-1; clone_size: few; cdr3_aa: CASSGVNSGDYNEQFF